The 3 T cell receptor beta chains below come from one sample, sequenced in a study of OX40 agonist ivuxolimab in advanced cancers. Assay: immunoSEQ multiplex PCR; the TCRdb copy retains only in-frame clones and omits some. Of approximately 66,000 clones detected, 70% to 90% appear once; the ten largest clones hold under 0.7%. This sample comprised CD4+ or CD8+ T cells sorted from blood, obtained in a trial of the OX40 agonist ivuxolimab. Receptor source: an adult with an advanced solid tumor such as melanoma, head and neck, liver or kidney cancer.

V is TRBV7-7 and J is TRBJ2-2, with TRBD2 matching 8 bases. This CDR3 has 13 residues. Per the germline V gene, CDR1 is SSHAT and CDR2 is FNYEAQ (reference sequence). Trimming removed 1 base from V and 8 bases from J; junction bases left unmatched: 0. In DNA form, the CDR3 reads TGTGCCAGCAGCTTAGAGCGGGGGGGGGAGCTGTTTTTT. This codes for CASSLERGGELFF.

The V call is TRBV5-1, the J call TRBJ1-6, with 7 bases matching TRBD1. Trimming at V came to 4 bases and at J to 10 bases, leaving 11 bases not matched to a gene. The CDR3 is 15 residues long. Germline V gives CDR1 SGHRS, CDR2 YFSETQ. The CDR3 sequence: CASSLLGTVDSPLHF. The DNA of the CDR3 is TGCGCCAGCAGCCTGTTGGGGACAGTAGACTCACCCCTCCACTTT. The variable domain in full, with the rest retrieved from reference TRBV5-1 and TRBJ1-6, is KAGVTQTPRYLIKTRGQQVTLSCSPISGHRSVSWYQQTPGQGLQFLFEYFSETQRNKGNFPGRFSGRQFSNSRSEMNVSTLELGDSALYLCASSLLGTVDSPLHFGNGTRLTVT.

This clone was counted a few times. This chain connects TRBV5-1 to TRBJ2-2; unclear D gene. The germline V gene has CDR1 SGHRS and CDR2 YFSETQ. Trimming shortened V by 2 bases and J by 6 bases, and 11 bases separated the two germline ends. CDR3 length equals 14 residues. CDR3 in DNA: TGCGCCAGCAGCTTAAAAATCTCTCCCGGGGAGCTGTTTTTT. It specifies CASSLKISPGELFF.